Presented here are 21 T cell receptor beta chains from one specimen sequenced in a study of blood T cell repertoires in COVID-19. Method: immunoSEQ multiplex PCR; TCRdb's copy keeps in-frame clones and lacks some. The sample includes approximately 76,000 clones, 83% seen only once; the top ten take 30% to 45%. Material: peripheral blood. The receptors come from a man older than 75 with active or convalescent COVID-19.

This chain links TRBV28 with TRBJ1-1; 7 bases match TRBD1. The trim removed 6 bases at V and 8 bases at J, leaving 6 bases unmatched. CDR1 MDHEN and CDR2 SYDVKM come from the germline V gene. This CDR3 spans 12 amino acids. The CDR3 region has the DNA TGTGCCAGCAGCTCAATGACAGGGGAAGCTTTCTTT. Encoded protein: CASSSMTGEAFF.

This clone showed up just once. The gene calls are TRBV5-1 and TRBJ2-2; a weak D match, TRBD1 (6 bases). CDR1 and CDR2 (germline): SGHRS, YFSETQ. CDR3 size: 16 residues. Between the trimmed V and J ends, which lost 0 bases and 1 base, there was a span of 10 bases. CDR3 amino acids: CASSLDGGLNTGELFF. CDR3 DNA: TGCGCCAGCAGCTTGGATGGGGGCTTGAACACCGGGGAGCTGTTTTTT.

This chain links TRBV19 with TRBJ1-2, with 8 bases aligning to TRBD1. This CDR3 comprises 15 residues. With 3 bases clipped from V and 2 bases from J, the junction kept 5 bases outside the gene matches. Germline V gene data show CDR1 as LNHDA and CDR2 as SQIVND (reference sequence). The DNA for the CDR3 is TGTGCCAGTAGTATCCGACAGGGGCCAAACTATGGCTACACCTTC. It encodes CASSIRQGPNYGYTF.

The rearrangement joins TRBV11-2 to TRBJ2-1; no clear D gene. Germline CDR1 SGHAT, CDR2 FQNNGV. The V end lost 1 base, the J end lost 0 bases, and 4 bases lay between the germline ends. The CDR3 length is 14 residues. Here the CDR3 reads CASSLVVSYNEQFF. CDR3 in DNA: TGTGCCAGCAGCTTAGTAGTCTCCTACAATGAGCAGTTCTTC.

This clone was seen more than once but under ten times. This rearrangement joins TRBV7-2 to TRBJ1-4; TRBD1 is a possible D gene (6 bases). Germline-derived CDR1 and CDR2 are SGHTA and FQGNSA. The V gene lost 6 bases and the J gene lost 1 base, with 15 bases spanning the gap. This CDR3 region has 16 residues. CDR3 nucleotides: TGTGCCAGCAGTTCACATGCCAGGGGAACTAATGAAAAACTGTTTTTT. Its protein product is CASSSHARGTNEKLFF. Full variable domain (missing parts from reference TRBV7-2 and TRBJ1-4): GAGVSQSPSNKVTEKGKDVELRCDPISGHTALYWYRQSLGQGLEFLIYFQGNSAPDKSGLPSDRFSAERTGGSVSTLTIQRTQQEDSAVYLCASSSHARGTNEKLFFGSGTQLSVL.

V usage is TRBV2 and J usage is TRBJ1-6; TRBD1 agrees at 8 bases. Germline V gene sequence: CDR1 SNHLY, CDR2 FYNNEI. V was clipped by 6 bases and J by 9 bases; unmatched bases: 10. The CDR3 spans 15 residues. The CDR3 DNA follows: TGTGCCAGCAGCGCCCGGGACAGGCGGGGTTCACCCCTCCACTTT. Its protein product is CASSARDRRGSPLHF.

This clone was observed a few times. The chain combines TRBV28 with TRBJ2-7; 7 bases line up with TRBD1. There are 12 residues in the CDR3. V shed 10 bases, J shed 1 base, and the junction held 4 bases outside the gene matches. Germline CDR1 is MDHEN and CDR2 is SYDVKM. The DNA of the CDR3 is TGTGCCACTGAGGGACAGTCCTACGAGCAGTACTTC. This codes for CATEGQSYEQYF. The entire variable domain, with the rest obtained from reference TRBV28 and TRBJ2-7, is as follows: DVKVTQSSRYLVKRTGEKVFLECVQDMDHENMFWYRQDPGLGLRLIYFSYDVKMKEKGDIPEGYSVSREKKERFSLILESASTNQTSMYLCATEGQSYEQYFGPGTRLTVT.

The chain employs TRBV3-1 (or the pseudogene TRBV3-2) and TRBJ2-1; D is unclear. The ends were cut back, 0 bases at V and 3 bases at J, with 3 bases in the middle. The CDR3 spans 13 residues. Per germline, CDR1 LGHDT and CDR2 YNNKEL (reference sequence). The CDR3 DNA is TGTGCCAGCAGCCAAGAACTCTACAATGAGCAGTTCTTC. It yields the protein CASSQELYNEQFF.

This clone came up once. The rearrangement uses TRBV7-2 and TRBJ2-7; D ambiguous. This CDR3 has 13 amino acids. CDR1 and CDR2 (germline): SGHTA, FQGNSA. Trimming shortened V by 2 bases and J by 1 base, and 6 bases separated the two germline ends. The CDR3 protein is CASSLKPSYEQYF. CDR3 coding DNA: TGTGCCAGCAGCTTAAAGCCGTCCTACGAGCAGTACTTC. Full variable domain (outside the CDR3, taken from reference TRBV7-2 and TRBJ2-7): GAGVSQSPSNKVTEKGKDVELRCDPISGHTALYWYRQSLGQGLEFLIYFQGNSAPDKSGLPSDRFSAERTGGSVSTLTIQRTQQEDSAVYLCASSLKPSYEQYFGPGTRLTVT.

This sequence joins TRBV5-1 and TRBJ1-3, with no clear D. This CDR3 contains 17 residues. The V and J ends lost 3 bases and 0 bases respectively, with 16 bases between them. Germline loops: CDR1 SGHRS, CDR2 YFSETQ. In nucleotides, the CDR3 is TGCGCCAGCAGCTCAGCCCCGACTTGGTCCTCTGGAAACACCATATATTTT. Translating gives CASSSAPTWSSGNTIYF. Combining the CDR3 with reference TRBV5-1 and TRBJ1-3 gives the whole variable domain KAGVTQTPRYLIKTRGQQVTLSCSPISGHRSVSWYQQTPGQGLQFLFEYFSETQRNKGNFPGRFSGRQFSNSRSEMNVSTLELGDSALYLCASSSAPTWSSGNTIYFGEGSWLTVV.

The gene calls are TRBV18 and TRBJ1-3; D is unresolved. Germline V gives CDR1 KGHSH, CDR2 LQKENI. The CDR3 runs to 15 residues. Trimming took off 3 bases at V and 4 bases at J, with 13 bases between the two ends. CDR3 in amino acids: CASSPSGEIGNTIYF. In DNA, the CDR3 is TGTGCCAGCTCACCCTCCGGTGAGATCGGAAACACCATATATTTT. Supplemented by reference TRBV18 and TRBJ1-3, the full variable domain reads NAGVMQNPRHLVRRRGQEARLRCSPMKGHSHVYWYRQLPEEGLKFMVYLQKENIIDESGMPKERFSAEFPKEGPSILRIQQVVRGDSAAYFCASSPSGEIGNTIYFGEGSWLTVV.

This clone was counted between two and nine times. The chain carries TRBV10-3 and TRBJ2-3; 8 bases fit TRBD2. V shed 6 bases, J shed 1 base, and the junction held 6 bases outside the gene matches. This CDR3 spans 15 amino acids. Germline loops: CDR1 ENHRY, CDR2 SYGVKD. Here the CDR3 reads CAISDTSGGTDTQYF. CDR3 DNA: TGTGCCATCAGCGATACTAGCGGCGGCACAGATACGCAGTATTTT.

V gene TRBV5-1 combines with J gene TRBJ2-7, with 8 bases that match TRBD1. Germline loops: CDR1 SGHRS, CDR2 YFSETQ. V lost 5 bases, J lost 0 bases, and 13 bases stayed unmatched. The CDR3 sequence is 17 residues long. The chain's CDR3 is CASRPKPMTGDSYEQYF. The CDR3 DNA sequence: TGCGCCAGCAGGCCTAAACCGATGACAGGGGACTCCTACGAGCAGTACTTC.

V gene TRBV3-1 (or the pseudogene TRBV3-2) combines with J gene TRBJ2-7; TRBD2 is a possible D gene (7 bases). V lost 3 bases, J lost 4 bases, and 16 bases lay in between. CDR1 and CDR2 (germline): LGHDT, YNNKEL (reference sequence). The CDR3 length is 15 residues. The CDR3 coding sequence is TGTGCCAGCAGCCAGGGAGGGGGTGGCCTTTACGAGCAGTACTTC. Its translation: CASSQGGGGLYEQYF.

The V gene is TRBV27, the J gene TRBJ1-4; tentatively, D is TRBD1 (6 bases). This CDR3 has 13 amino acids. The V end was cut by 2 bases, the J end by 9 bases, with 10 bases between. Germline CDR1 is MNHEY and CDR2 is SMNVEV (reference sequence). For the CDR3, the DNA is TGTGCCAGCAGTTTAACAGGGACGAAAAAACTGTTTTTT. Translated: CASSLTGTKKLFF.

The CDR3 loop is CASSKSVPQGIAQFF. The DNA of the CDR3 is TGTGCCAGCAGCAAAAGCGTGCCACAGGGAATTGCGCAGTTCTTC. This rearrangement joins TRBV21-1 to TRBJ2-1; TRBD1, the D gene given by the table, was not confirmed from the DNA. TRBV21-1 is a pseudogene segment. The CDR3 has 15 amino acids.

The sample holds a few counts of this clone. J is TRBJ1-5 and V is TRBV5-4; weak D call: TRBD1 (5 bases). The V and J ends lost 3 bases and 7 bases respectively, with 14 bases between them. The CDR3 loop spans 14 amino acids. Per the germline V gene, CDR1 is SGHNT and CDR2 is YYREEE (reference sequence). The CDR3: CASSSDGGLQPQHF. CDR3 DNA: TGTGCCAGCAGCTCAGACGGGGGGTTGCAGCCCCAGCATTTT. The full variable domain, completed using reference TRBV5-4 and TRBJ1-5, is ETGVTQSPTHLIKTRGQQVTLRCSSQSGHNTVSWYQQALGQGPQFIFQYYREEENGRGNFPPRFSGLQFPNYSSELNVNALELDDSALYLCASSSDGGLQPQHFGDGTRLSIL.

The rearrangement joins TRBV21-1 to TRBJ2-7; the DNA was not used to check the table's D call, TRBD1. TRBV21-1 is tagged as a pseudogene. The CDR3 is 14 amino acids. This CDR3 is CASQGNPTVYEQYF. As DNA, the CDR3 is TGTGCCAGCCAGGGGAACCCTACGGTGTACGAGCAGTACTTC.

This clone was recorded once. This chain uses TRBV14 with TRBJ2-3; D may be TRBD2 (6 bases). V lost 2 bases, J lost 1 base, and 16 bases lay in between. The CDR3 is made up of 17 amino acids. Germline V gene data show CDR1 as SGHDN and CDR2 as FVKESK. DNA for the CDR3: TGTGCCAGCAGCCAACCGGCAGGGTGGGGGGGCACAGATACGCAGTATTTT. It codes for CASSQPAGWGGTDTQYF. Combining the CDR3 with reference TRBV14 and TRBJ2-3 gives the whole variable domain EAGVTQFPSHSVIEKGQTVTLRCDPISGHDNLYWYRRVMGKEIKFLLHFVKESKQDESGMPNNRFLAERTGGTYSTLKVQPAELEDSGVYFCASSQPAGWGGTDTQYFGPGTRLTVL.

This clone was detected once. This chain joins TRBV4-1 and TRBJ1-2; D gene ambiguous. Trimming left V 1 base short and J 4 bases short, with 10 bases between. Germline V gene sequence: CDR1 MGHRA, CDR2 YSYEKL. This CDR3 region has 14 residues. The CDR3 nucleotides read TGCGCCAGCAGCCAAGTGGCCCGATCCTATGGCTACACCTTC. Protein sequence: CASSQVARSYGYTF.

The V and J genes are TRBV7-2 and TRBJ1-5; D unclear. Trimming removed 1 base from V and 0 bases from J, with 4 bases in between. From germline, CDR1 is SGHTA and CDR2 FQGNSA. The CDR3 is 14 amino acids. The CDR3 sequence is CASSLVNSNQPQHF. As DNA, the CDR3 is TGTGCCAGCAGCTTAGTCAATAGCAATCAGCCCCAGCATTTT.